Below, 11 T cell receptor beta chains from the same sample are listed, as sequenced in a study of type 1 regulatory T cells. One entry per CDR3 protein, called by TCRdb with MiXCR from the reads. The sample lists 60,000 to 80,000 distinct CDR3 sequences; 55% to 80% were seen once. For these TCRs, the target antigens are not known. Sequenced sample: cultured T cells, either the whole culture or a sorted T cell fraction (not recorded which). Subset given: Tr1-enriched cell product generated in vitro against host alloantigens. The receptor source for this set is a human donor in good health.

This clonotype was seen more than once but under ten times. The rearrangement links TRBV25-1 to TRBJ2-3; no definite D call. The CDR3 is made up of 12 amino acids. Germline-derived CDR1 and CDR2 are MGHDK and SYGVNS. V was shortened by 6 bases and J by 3 bases, with 7 bases between the two germline ends. In DNA form, the CDR3 reads TGTGCCAGCAGGAAAAGGACAGATACGCAGTATTTT. This sequence encodes CASRKRTDTQYF.

This chain connects TRBV6-2 or TRBV6-3 to TRBJ2-1; TRBD2 might be the D (5 bases). V lost 6 bases and J lost 2, with 23 bases in between. CDR1 MNHEY and CDR2 SVGEGT come from the germline V gene. The CDR3 contains 18 residues. The CDR3 sequence is CASSHRPTLAPPYNEQFF. The CDR3 DNA reads TGTGCCAGCAGCCACAGACCCACCTTAGCGCCGCCCTACAATGAGCAGTTCTTC.

The CDR3: CASSQRALETQYF. DNA for the CDR3: TGTGCCAGCAGCCAGAGGGCTCTTGAGACCCAGTACTTC. The rearrangement links TRBV3-1 to TRBJ2-5; possibly TRBD2 for D (5 bases). The V end lost 3 bases, the J end lost 5 bases, and 10 bases lay between the germline ends. Germline V gene data show CDR1 as LGHDT and CDR2 as YNNKEL (reference sequence). CDR3 length equals 13 residues.

This clonotype occurred a few times. The chain is built from TRBV7-8 and TRBJ2-5; D is perhaps TRBD2 (6 bases). Trimming took off 3 bases at V and 5 bases at J, with 7 bases between the two ends. The CDR3 consists of 12 residues. Germline V CDR1 and CDR2: SGHVS, FQNEAQ. The CDR3 region has the DNA TGTGCCAGCAGCTTTGGAGGGGAGACCCAGTACTTC. Its protein is CASSFGGETQYF.

As for this clonotype: Given a much more abundant clone one base away, this may be a read error. Given the absence of the conserved phenylalanine or tryptophan at the CDR3 end, a read error is likely. Written as DNA, the CDR3 is TGCAGTGCCAAAAATAGCGGGAGGGCCGACGAGCAGTACCTC. Translated, it gives CSAKNSGRADEQYL. The V gene is TRBV20-1, the J gene TRBJ2-7; 11 bases match TRBD2. J gave up 5 bases and V 6 bases, and 9 bases lay outside the gene matches. The CDR3 runs to 14 residues. Germline CDR1 DFQATT, CDR2 SNEGSKA (reference sequence).

V and J are TRBV6-2 or TRBV6-3 and TRBJ2-1; D tentatively reads TRBD1 or TRBD2 (5 bases each). In germline, CDR1 is MNHEY, CDR2 SVGEGT. CDR3 length: 16 residues. Trimming cost V 5 bases and J 0 bases, with 14 bases left between them. This chain's CDR3 is CASSTGTISSYNEQFF. The CDR3 nucleotides are TGTGCCAGCAGTACGGGGACGATCAGCTCCTACAATGAGCAGTTCTTC.

The J gene is TRBJ2-1, the V gene TRBV12-5; 8 bases are a match to TRBD2. Germline loops: CDR1 LGHNT, CDR2 FRNRAP. Germline trimming cut 0 bases from V and 6 bases from J; bases unmatched to any gene: 13. The CDR3 has 18 residues. This chain's CDR3 is CASGLVGVSAGGSNEQFF. CDR3 coding DNA: TGTGCTAGTGGTTTGGTAGGAGTCTCGGCGGGAGGAAGCAATGAGCAGTTCTTC.

The chain has TRBV9 and TRBJ2-1; a possible D gene is TRBD2 (6 bases). Germline loops: CDR1 SGDLS, CDR2 YYNGEE. V dropped 1 base and J dropped 4 bases, with 18 bases sitting between them. The CDR3 has 17 residues. The DNA for the CDR3 is TGTGCCAGCAGCGTAAGGGGCGGGGCGGCAGGGTACAATGAGCAGTTCTTC. Translation: CASSVRGGAAGYNEQFF.

This clonotype was found a few times. In DNA, the CDR3 is TGTGCCAGCAGTGCCCTGGGAAGTACGGCCAAAAACATTCAGTACTTC. It translates to CASSALGSTAKNIQYF. V usage is TRBV6-2 or TRBV6-3 and J usage is TRBJ2-4; D call uncertain. Germline-derived CDR1 and CDR2 are MNHEY and SVGEGT. V lost 5 bases and J 1 base, leaving 15 bases between the germline ends. The CDR3 is 16 amino acids.

This clonotype was detected a few times. The chain couples TRBV11-2 to TRBJ1-4, with TRBD1 as a possible D gene (5 bases). This CDR3 has 14 residues. With 3 bases removed from V and 10 bases from J, the gap between germline ends came to 15 bases. From germline, CDR1 is SGHAT and CDR2 FQNNGV. The CDR3 DNA is TGTGCCAGCAGCTTCAGCGGGGCCGATGGAAAACTGTTTTTT. Its translation is CASSFSGADGKLFF.

The chain carries TRBV7-2 and TRBJ2-5; TRBD2 might be the D (6 bases). The CDR3 length is 13 residues. Per the germline V gene, CDR1 is SGHTA and CDR2 is FQGNSA. Between the trimmed V and J ends, which lost 6 bases and 5 bases, there was a span of 13 bases. This CDR3 is CASSLGGRETQYF. The CDR3 coding sequence is TGTGCCAGCAGTCTGGGGGGTCGCGAGACCCAGTACTTC.